This T cell receptor (beta chain) stems from a study of T cell responses to AZD1222 COVID-19 vaccine. Profiling relied on immunoSEQ multiplex PCR, and the TCRdb table lists in-frame clones only, not all of them. The sample has roughly 150,000 clones; about nine tenths are singletons. Trimming removed 6 bases from V and 4 bases from J, with 15 bases in between. Germline V gene lookup returns CDR1 SNHLY and CDR2 FYNNEI. CDR3 size: 14 residues. The chain couples TRBV2 to TRBJ1-1; D remains ambiguous. Sample: peripheral blood, taken 28 days after the second AZD1222 dose. The TCR sequence derives from an adult who received the AZD1222 COVID-19 vaccine. CDR3 residues: CASRNRGAGTEAFF. CDR3 nucleotide sequence: TGTGCCAGCAGGAACCGGGGAGCAGGCACTGAAGCTTTCTTT.